The following is a T cell receptor beta chain sequence with its context. The protocol was immunoSEQ multiplex PCR, while the TCRdb copy is restricted to in-frame clones and leaves out a portion. Seen here are some 160,000 clones, approximately 91% observed once, and the top ten hold around 4.8%. This specimen belongs to a study of blood T cell repertoires in COVID-19. Study in general: T cells, B-cell-depleted T cells, or PBMCs provided the cDNA or gDNA that served as material.

CDR1 is MNHEY and CDR2 is SVGEGT in the germline V gene. J gave up 5 bases and V 2 bases, and 1 base lay outside the gene matches. There are 15 residues in the CDR3. V is TRBV6-2 or TRBV6-3 and J is TRBJ1-5, with 12 bases identical to TRBD1. Sequencing was carried out using peripheral blood. This receptor was identified in a man aged 18-30 years with COVID-19, enrolled during active disease. The CDR3 DNA reads TGTGCCAGCAGTTACCGGGACAGGGGGCATCAGCCCCAGCATTTT. Amino acid sequence: CASSYRDRGHQPQHF.